This TCR beta chain was sequenced during a study of blood T cell repertoires in COVID-19. Study background: COVID-19 samples collected from the United States, Italy and Spain covered acute and convalescent phases. Sources were T cells, B-cell-depleted T cells, or PBMCs; the material itself was cDNA or gDNA.

Original processing notes: Reference gene primer amplification in the assay estimated nucleated cell counts. The assay was immunoSEQ multiplex PCR, and TCRdb's table has in-frame clones only and misses some. The V and J calls and clone size were taken over from that table, and D and trimming were inferred from the DNA. The table lists 100,000 or so clones, around 90% of them singletons. Per the germline V gene, CDR1 is KGHSH and CDR2 is LQKENI. This CDR3 contains 14 residues. V lost 3 bases, J lost 4 bases, and 4 bases stayed unmatched. A single count supports this clone. The material sequenced was peripheral blood. This chain links TRBV18 with TRBJ2-3; TRBD1 matches 7 bases. This sequence originates from a human donor with active COVID-19. The donor label of this sample is uncertain. The CDR3 region is CASSPGTVPDTQYF. The CDR3 region has the DNA TGTGCCAGCTCACCGGGGACAGTTCCAGATACGCAGTATTTT.